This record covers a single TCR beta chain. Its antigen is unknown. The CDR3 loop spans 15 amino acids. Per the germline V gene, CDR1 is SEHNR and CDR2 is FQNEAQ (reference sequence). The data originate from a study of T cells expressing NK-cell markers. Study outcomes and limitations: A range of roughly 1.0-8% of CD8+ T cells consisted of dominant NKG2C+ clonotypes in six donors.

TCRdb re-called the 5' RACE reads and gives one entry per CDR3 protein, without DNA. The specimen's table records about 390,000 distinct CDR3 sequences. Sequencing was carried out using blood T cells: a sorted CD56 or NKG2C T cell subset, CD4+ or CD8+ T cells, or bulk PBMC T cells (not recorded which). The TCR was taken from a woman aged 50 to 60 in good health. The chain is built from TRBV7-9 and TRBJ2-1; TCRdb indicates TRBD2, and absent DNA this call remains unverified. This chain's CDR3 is CASSSTSIDYNEQFF. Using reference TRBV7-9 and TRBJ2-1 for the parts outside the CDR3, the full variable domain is DTGVSQNPRHKITKRGQNVTFRCDPISEHNRLYWYRQTLGQGPEFLTYFQNEAQLEKSRLLSDRFSAERPKGSFSTLEIQRTEQGDSAMYLCASSSTSIDYNEQFFGPGTRLTVL.